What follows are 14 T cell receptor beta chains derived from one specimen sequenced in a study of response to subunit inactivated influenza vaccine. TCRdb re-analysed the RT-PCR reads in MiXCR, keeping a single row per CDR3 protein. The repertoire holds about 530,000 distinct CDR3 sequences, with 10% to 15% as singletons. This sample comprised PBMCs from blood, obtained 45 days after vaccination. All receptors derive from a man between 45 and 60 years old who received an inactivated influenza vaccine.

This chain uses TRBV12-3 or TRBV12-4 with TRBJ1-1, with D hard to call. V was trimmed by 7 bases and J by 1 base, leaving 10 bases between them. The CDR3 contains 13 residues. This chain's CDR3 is CASTLFTNTEAFF. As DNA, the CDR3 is TGTGCCAGCACCCTATTTACGAACACTGAAGCTTTCTTT.

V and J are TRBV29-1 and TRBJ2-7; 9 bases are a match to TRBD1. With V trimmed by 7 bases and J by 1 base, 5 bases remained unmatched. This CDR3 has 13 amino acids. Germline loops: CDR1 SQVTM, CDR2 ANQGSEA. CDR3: CSAQGQGSYEQYF. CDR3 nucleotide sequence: TGCAGCGCTCAAGGACAGGGGTCCTACGAGCAGTACTTC.

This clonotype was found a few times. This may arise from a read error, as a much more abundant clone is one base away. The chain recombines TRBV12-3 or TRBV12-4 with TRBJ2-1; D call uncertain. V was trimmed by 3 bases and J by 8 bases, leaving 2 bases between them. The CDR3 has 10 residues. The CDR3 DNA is TGTGCCAGCAGTTTGCATGAGCAGTTCTTC. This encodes CASSLHEQFF.

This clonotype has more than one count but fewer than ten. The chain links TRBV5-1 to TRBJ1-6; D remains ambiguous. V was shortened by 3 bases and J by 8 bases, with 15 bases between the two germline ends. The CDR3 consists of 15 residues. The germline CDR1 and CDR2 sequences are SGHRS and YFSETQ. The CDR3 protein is CASSSGSGHDSPLHF. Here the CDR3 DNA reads TGCGCCAGCAGCTCCGGCAGCGGGCATGATTCACCCCTCCACTTT.

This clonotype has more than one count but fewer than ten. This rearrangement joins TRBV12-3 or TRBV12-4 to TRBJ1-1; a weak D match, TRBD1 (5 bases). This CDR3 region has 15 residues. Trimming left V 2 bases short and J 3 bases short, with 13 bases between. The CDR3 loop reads CASSLFSGPDTEAFF. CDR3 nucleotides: TGTGCCAGCAGTTTATTTTCAGGGCCGGACACTGAAGCTTTCTTT.

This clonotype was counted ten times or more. The CDR3 region has the DNA TGTGCCAGCAGTTTCGGGCTTACCGGGACAGGGGAAGAGACCCAGTACTTC. The encoded protein is CASSFGLTGTGEETQYF. V and J are TRBV12-3 or TRBV12-4 and TRBJ2-5; TRBD1 matches 10 bases. CDR3 size: 17 residues. Losses at the gene ends were 3 bases for V and 3 bases for J; bases not matched to a gene: 10.

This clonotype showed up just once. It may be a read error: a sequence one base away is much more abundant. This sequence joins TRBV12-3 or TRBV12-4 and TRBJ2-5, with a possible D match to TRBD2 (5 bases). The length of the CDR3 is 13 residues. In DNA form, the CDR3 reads TGTGCCAGCAGCAACCGCCGGGGAGAGTCCCAGTACTTC. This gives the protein CASSNRRGESQYF.

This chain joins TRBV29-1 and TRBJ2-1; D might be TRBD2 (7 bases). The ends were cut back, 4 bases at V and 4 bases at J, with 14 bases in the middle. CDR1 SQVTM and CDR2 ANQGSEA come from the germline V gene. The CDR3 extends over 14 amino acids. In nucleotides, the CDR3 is TGCAGCGTTGCGAACGGGGGGCGGTACAATGAGCAGTTCTTC. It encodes CSVANGGRYNEQFF.

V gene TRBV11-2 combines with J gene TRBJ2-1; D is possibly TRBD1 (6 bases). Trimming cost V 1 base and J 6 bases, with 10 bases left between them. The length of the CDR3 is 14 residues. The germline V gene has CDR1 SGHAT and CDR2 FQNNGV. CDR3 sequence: CASSLVLGGNEQFF. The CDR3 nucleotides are TGTGCCAGCAGCTTAGTTTTAGGGGGCAATGAGCAGTTCTTC.

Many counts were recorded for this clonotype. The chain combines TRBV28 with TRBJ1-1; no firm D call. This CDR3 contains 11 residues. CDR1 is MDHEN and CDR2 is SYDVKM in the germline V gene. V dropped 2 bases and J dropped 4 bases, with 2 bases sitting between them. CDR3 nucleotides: TGTGCCAGCAGTTTAACCACTGAAGCTTTCTTT. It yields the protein CASSLTTEAFF.

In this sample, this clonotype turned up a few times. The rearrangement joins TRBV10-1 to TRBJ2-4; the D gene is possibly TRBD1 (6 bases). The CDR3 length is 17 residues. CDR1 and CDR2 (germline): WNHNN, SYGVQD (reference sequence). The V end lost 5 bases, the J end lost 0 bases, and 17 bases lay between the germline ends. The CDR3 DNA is TGCGCCAGCAGTTCGGACAGCGGAATTCTAGCCAAAAACATTCAGTACTTC. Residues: CASSSDSGILAKNIQYF.

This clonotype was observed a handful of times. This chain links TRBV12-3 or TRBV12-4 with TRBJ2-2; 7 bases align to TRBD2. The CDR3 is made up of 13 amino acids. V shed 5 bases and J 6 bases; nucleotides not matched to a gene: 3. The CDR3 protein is CASSNGLAGELFF. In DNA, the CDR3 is TGTGCCAGCAGTAATGGACTAGCCGGGGAGCTGTTTTTT.

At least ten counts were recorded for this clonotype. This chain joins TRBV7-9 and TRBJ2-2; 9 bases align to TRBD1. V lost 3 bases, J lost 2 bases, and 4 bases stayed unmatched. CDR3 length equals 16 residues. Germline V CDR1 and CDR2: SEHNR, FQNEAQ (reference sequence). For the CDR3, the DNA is TGTGCCAGCAGCTTGGGACAGGGCGAAAACACCGGGGAGCTGTTTTTT. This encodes CASSLGQGENTGELFF. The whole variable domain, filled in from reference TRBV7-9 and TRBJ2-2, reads DTGVSQNPRHKITKRGQNVTFRCDPISEHNRLYWYRQTLGQGPEFLTYFQNEAQLEKSRLLSDRFSAERPKGSFSTLEIQRTEQGDSAMYLCASSLGQGENTGELFFGEGSRLTVL.

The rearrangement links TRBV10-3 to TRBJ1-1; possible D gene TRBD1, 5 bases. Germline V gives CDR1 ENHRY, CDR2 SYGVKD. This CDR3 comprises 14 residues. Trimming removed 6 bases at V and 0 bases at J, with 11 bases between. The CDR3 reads CAISWTKMNTEAFF. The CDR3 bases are TGTGCCATCAGCTGGACAAAGATGAACACTGAAGCTTTCTTT.